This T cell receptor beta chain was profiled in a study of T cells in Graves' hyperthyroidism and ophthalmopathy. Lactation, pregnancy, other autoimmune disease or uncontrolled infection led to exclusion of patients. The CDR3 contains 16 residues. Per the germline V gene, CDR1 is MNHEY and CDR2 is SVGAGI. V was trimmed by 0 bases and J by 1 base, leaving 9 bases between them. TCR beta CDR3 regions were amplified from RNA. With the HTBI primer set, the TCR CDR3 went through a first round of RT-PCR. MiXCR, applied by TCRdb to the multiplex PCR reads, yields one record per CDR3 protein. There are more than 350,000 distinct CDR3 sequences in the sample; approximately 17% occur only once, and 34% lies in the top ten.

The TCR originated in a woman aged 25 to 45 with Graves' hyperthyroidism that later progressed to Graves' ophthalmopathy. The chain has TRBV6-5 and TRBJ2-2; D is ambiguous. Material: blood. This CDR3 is CASSYSPRLNTGELFF. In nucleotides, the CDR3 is TGTGCCAGCAGTTACTCTCCCAGATTGAACACCGGGGAGCTGTTTTTT.